The clone carrying this T cell receptor beta chain is medium-sized. Its antigen is not known. Germline V lookup: CDR1 MNHEY, CDR2 SVGAGI. V shed 6 bases and J shed 4 bases, with 16 bases lying between them. The CDR3 consists of 15 residues. The data belong to a study of T cell clones after liver transplantation. Study background: Three of eight recipients were HCV-positive; others had non-autoimmune, non-viral indications.

General study findings and limits: Donor-reactive sequences fell more than third party-reactive ones, suggesting partial deletion. Post-transplant time points were not standardized, so conclusions are preliminary. Graft donor-reactive T cells possibly entered the graft instead of undergoing deletion.

Using immunoSEQ multiplex PCR, the repertoire was profiled, and TCRdb retains in-frame clones only, with some absent. Of 50,000 or so clones in the sample, approximately 71% were seen once. The material sequenced was CD4+ T cells from blood, taken around 4.5 years after liver transplant. The origin of this receptor is a human patient who received a liver transplant. Among the T cells, some may be from the graft donor. The chain uses TRBV6-5 and TRBJ2-1; perhaps TRBD1 as D (6 bases). The CDR3 sequence is CASRPQGLPYNEQFF. In DNA form, the CDR3 reads TGTGCCAGCAGGCCTCAGGGGCTTCCATACAATGAGCAGTTCTTC.